The rows below give T cell receptor beta chains drawn from one sample of a study of post-analysis software for immune sequencing data. MiXCR, applied by TCRdb to the PCR reads, yields one record per CDR3 protein. The sample lists about 770,000 distinct CDR3 sequences; around 42% were seen once. The specimen was blood. The receptors come from a girl aged 10-17 years with multiple sclerosis. The CDR3 runs from the conserved cysteine through the conserved F or W. Fields, in order: V gene, clone size, D gene, J gene, CDR3 DNA, CDR3 protein. The D gene is left open where the match is weak. Rows give clone size only sometimes, using once, few, many, or a class for an expanded clone.

>TRBV11-2|few|NA|TRBJ2-7
TGTGCCAGCAACACTGAATGGGGGACCACCTACGAGCAGTACTTC
CASNTEWGTTYEQYF
>TRBV29-1|few|NA|TRBJ2-7
TGCAGCGTTGCCGCAGGGCCCCCCTACGAGCAGTACTTC
CSVAAGPPYEQYF
>TRBV29-1|NA|NA|TRBJ1-2
TGCAGCGTCAACTCACGCGGCAGGGAAGACTATGGCTACACCTTC
CSVNSRGREDYGYTF
>TRBV6-1|NA|NA|TRBJ2-7
TGTGCCAGCAGTGAAAGGTCAGCCGGCTCCTACGAGCAGTACTTC
CASSERSAGSYEQYF
>TRBV12-3/TRBV12-4|few|NA|TRBJ2-7
TGTGCCAGCAGTTTCCAGGGAGGTACCTACGAGCAGTACTTC
CASSFQGGTYEQYF
>TRBV7-2|few|NA|TRBJ2-5
TGTGCCAGCAGCTTAGATGGGAGGACCCAGTACTTC
CASSLDGRTQYF
>TRBV20-1|few|NA|TRBJ1-6
TGCAGTGCTAGAAGCTTTCTCGGTTCACCCCTCCACTTT
CSARSFLGSPLHF
>TRBV4-3|NA|NA|TRBJ1-2
TGCGCCAGCAGTTCCGAGTCGAAAATGGAAGGGGGAGGTGGCTACACCTTC
CASSSESKMEGGGGYTF
>TRBV7-9|few|NA|TRBJ2-7
TGTGCCAGCAGCCTGCAGGATTCCTACGAGCAGTACTTC
CASSLQDSYEQYF
>TRBV28|once|NA|TRBJ1-5
TGTGCCAGCAGTTTCATGGGAGGCCCCACCCAGCCCCAGCATTTT
CASSFMGGPTQPQHF
>TRBV20-1|NA|NA|TRBJ2-5
TGCAGTCCTGAAGCGGAGACCCAGTACTTC
CSPEAETQYF
>TRBV11-3|NA|TRBD2|TRBJ2-3
TGTGCCAGCAGCTTATCAGCGGGAGGGTTCCCAGATACGCAGTATTTT
CASSLSAGGFPDTQYF
>TRBV20-1|few|NA|TRBJ2-3
TGCAGTGCTAGAGGGGCTAGTGTGGGAGATACGCAGTATTTT
CSARGASVGDTQYF
>TRBV20-1|NA|NA|TRBJ1-4
TGCAGTGCTAGTGGCCGGGGCCAGGATGAAAAACTGTTTTTT
CSASGRGQDEKLFF
>TRBV5-1|many|NA|TRBJ2-5
TGCGCCAGCAGCTTGGAAGAGGGCTGGGAGACCCAGTACTTC
CASSLEEGWETQYF
>TRBV9|few|NA|TRBJ1-2
TGTGCCAGCAAGGAGGGGGATGGCTACACCTTC
CASKEGDGYTF
>TRBV4-3|NA|NA|TRBJ1-4
TGCGCCAGCAGCCAAGAAAGGGGTGAAAAACTGTTTTTT
CASSQERGEKLFF
>TRBV2|NA|NA|TRBJ1-5
TGTGCCAGCAGTGGCTTAACGACCATATATCAGCCCCAGCATTTT
CASSGLTTIYQPQHF
>TRBV7-3|NA|TRBD1|TRBJ1-2
TGTGCCAGCAGCTTAACGCGGGACAGGGGGCCTTGGTACTATGGCTACACCTTC
CASSLTRDRGPWYYGYTF
>TRBV7-9|NA|TRBD1|TRBJ2-5
TGTGCCAGCAGCCGCAACCAAAGAACAGGGGTAGCAGAGACCCAGTACTTC
CASSRNQRTGVAETQYF
>TRBV29-1|NA|NA|TRBJ1-2
TGCAGCGTTGAAGGTACCCTTGGACCATTCTATGGCTACACCTTC
CSVEGTLGPFYGYTF
>TRBV28|NA|TRBD1|TRBJ2-3
TGTGCCATCACGGACAGGGTTAGGGGTACGCAGTATTTT
CAITDRVRGTQYF
>TRBV5-1|once|NA|TRBJ2-1
TGCGCCAGCAGCTTCGGCCGGGGGCTTTCTAATGAGCAGTTCTTC
CASSFGRGLSNEQFF
>TRBV7-2|NA|NA|TRBJ2-1
TGTGCCAGCACAGGGCTTTACAATGAGCAGTTCTTC
CASTGLYNEQFF
>TRBV28|NA|NA|TRBJ2-7
TGTGCCAGCAGTTTTGGGGGGAGAGGGTCTTACGAGCAGTACTTC
CASSFGGRGSYEQYF
>TRBV20-1|NA|NA|TRBJ2-1
TGCAGTGCTAGAGCTACAGGACTCGTCAATGAGCAGTTCTTC
CSARATGLVNEQFF
>TRBV10-2|few|NA|TRBJ2-7
TGCGCCAGCAGCATCCAGGGTGACGAGCAGTACTTC
CASSIQGDEQYF
>TRBV7-2|NA|TRBD2|TRBJ2-7
TGTGCCAGCAGCTTACTTCGTTTGGAGCGGGAGCGCAGCTACGAGCAGTACTTC
CASSLLRLERERSYEQYF
>TRBV29-1|NA|TRBD2|TRBJ2-1
TGCAGCGCTAGGACTAGCGGGCCCTACAATGAGCAGTTCTTC
CSARTSGPYNEQFF
>TRBV9|NA|NA|TRBJ2-3
TGTGCCAGCAGCGTAAGTGACCCTCCATCGGATACGCAGTATTTT
CASSVSDPPSDTQYF
>TRBV20-1|NA|TRBD2|TRBJ2-3
TGCAGTGCCCCGGATAGCGGGCTGGTCGCAGGTACGCAGTATTTT
CSAPDSGLVAGTQYF
>TRBV11-3|NA|TRBD2|TRBJ2-7
TGTGCCAGCAGCCTTACTAGCGCGAGCTCCTACGAGCAGTACTTC
CASSLTSASSYEQYF
>TRBV7-2|few|NA|TRBJ2-7
TGTGCCAGCAGCTTAAAACTCAGCGGGTGGGACGAGCAGTACTTC
CASSLKLSGWDEQYF
>TRBV20-1|NA|TRBD1|TRBJ1-1
TGCAGTGCTAGAGATCAGGGACAGGTATACACTGAAGCTTTCTTT
CSARDQGQVYTEAFF
>TRBV10-3|NA|TRBD1|TRBJ2-3
TGTGCCATCAGCCGACAGGGAACAGATACGCAGTATTTT
CAISRQGTDTQYF
>TRBV12-3/TRBV12-4|NA|NA|TRBJ2-3
TGTGCCAGCATGGCAAACCCTCGGAGTAAGGGTACGCAGTATTTT
CASMANPRSKGTQYF
>TRBV15|NA|TRBD1|TRBJ2-1
TGTGCCACCCAGGACCGGGACAGGGACTACAATGAGCAGTTCTTC
CATQDRDRDYNEQFF
>TRBV5-6|NA|NA|TRBJ1-1
TGTGCCAGCAGCGCGCCCCGGGTTTGGGGGAAGGCTGAAGCTTTCTTT
CASSAPRVWGKAEAFF
>TRBV29-1|NA|TRBD1|TRBJ2-7
TGCAGCGTGTCGGAGACAGGGGGCTCCGAGCAGTACTTC
CSVSETGGSEQYF
>TRBV6-6|few|NA|TRBJ2-4
TGTGCCAGCAGGTCCGGGACACTCCTAGCCAAAAACATTCAGTACTTC
CASRSGTLLAKNIQYF
>TRBV7-3|NA|TRBD2|TRBJ2-1
TGTGCCAGCAGCCGAGGGACTAGCGGGGTCAATGAGCAGTTCTTC
CASSRGTSGVNEQFF
>TRBV27|NA|TRBD1|TRBJ2-1
TGTGCCAGCCATCTACAGGGGGCCCCCCCCAATGAGCAGTTCTTC
CASHLQGAPPNEQFF
>TRBV5-1|NA|TRBD2|TRBJ2-1
TGCGCCAGCAGCTTGGGGCCTAGCGGCACCTACAATGAGCAGTTCTTC
CASSLGPSGTYNEQFF
>TRBV5-5|NA|NA|TRBJ1-1
TGTGCCAGCAGCTTGATCGGCAAAAACACTGAAGCTTTCTTT
CASSLIGKNTEAFF
>TRBV18|NA|NA|TRBJ2-7
TGTGCCAGCTCACCAGACGGACCAACCTCCTACGAGCAGTACTTC
CASSPDGPTSYEQYF
>TRBV20-1|NA|TRBD2|TRBJ2-3
TGCAGTGCTAGAGGGGGACTAGCGGGAGGGCGGGTCACAGATACGCAGTATTTT
CSARGGLAGGRVTDTQYF
>TRBV7-2|few|NA|TRBJ1-1
TGTGCCAGCAGCAAGATGAACACTGAAGCTTTCTTT
CASSKMNTEAFF
>TRBV9|few|NA|TRBJ1-4
TGTGCCAGCAGCGCGACAGCAACTAATGAAAAACTGTTTTTT
CASSATATNEKLFF
>TRBV7-8|NA|TRBD1|TRBJ2-1
TGTGCCAGCAGCATCCCAGGGGGCTCCTACAATGAGCAGTTCTTC
CASSIPGGSYNEQFF
>TRBV12-3/TRBV12-4|few|NA|TRBJ1-1
TGTGCCAGCAGTTTACAAGGGGCGAACACTGAAGCTTTCTTT
CASSLQGANTEAFF
>TRBV29-1|NA|NA|TRBJ1-1
TGCAGCGTTGAAGGTTCAGGGATGAACACTGAAGCTTTCTTT
CSVEGSGMNTEAFF
>TRBV7-9|few|TRBD1|TRBJ2-7
TGTGCCAGCAGCCGCAGACAGGGGTTGCAATACGAGCAGTACTTC
CASSRRQGLQYEQYF
>TRBV5-1|few|TRBD2|TRBJ2-7
TGCGCCAGCAGCTTGGACCAGAGTAGCGGGGGATACGAGCAGTACTTC
CASSLDQSSGGYEQYF
>TRBV4-1|NA|NA|TRBJ2-3
TGCGCCAGCAGCCAAGAGAGAGCTTACACAGATACGCAGTATTTT
CASSQERAYTDTQYF